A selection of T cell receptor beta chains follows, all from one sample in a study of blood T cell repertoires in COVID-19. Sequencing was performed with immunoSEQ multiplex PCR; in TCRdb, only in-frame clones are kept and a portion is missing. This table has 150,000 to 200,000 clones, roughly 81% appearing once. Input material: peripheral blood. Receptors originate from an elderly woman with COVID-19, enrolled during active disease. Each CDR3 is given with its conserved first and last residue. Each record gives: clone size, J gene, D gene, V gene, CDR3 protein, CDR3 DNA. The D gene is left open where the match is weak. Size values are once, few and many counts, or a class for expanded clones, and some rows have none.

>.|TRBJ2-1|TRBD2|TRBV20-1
CSASLAGGPLNEQFF
TGCAGTGCTAGTTTAGCGGGAGGGCCCTTGAATGAGCAGTTCTTC
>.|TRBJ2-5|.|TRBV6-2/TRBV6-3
CASSYFQGLEETQYF
TGTGCCAGCAGTTACTTCCAGGGGCTGGAAGAGACCCAGTACTTC
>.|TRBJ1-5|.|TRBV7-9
CASSFGSGGQPQHF
TGTGCCAGCAGCTTTGGTTCCGGCGGTCAGCCCCAGCATTTT
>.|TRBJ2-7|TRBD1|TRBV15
CATSRESRTGSYEQYF
TGTGCCACCAGCAGAGAAAGTAGGACAGGGTCCTACGAGCAGTACTTC
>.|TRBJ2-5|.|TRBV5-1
CASTASLKETQYF
TGCGCCAGCACTGCGAGCCTCAAAGAGACCCAGTACTTC
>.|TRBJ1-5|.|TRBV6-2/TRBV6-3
CASSTNRQGGQPQHF
TGTGCCAGTAGTACTAATCGGCAGGGTGGCCAGCCCCAGCATTTT
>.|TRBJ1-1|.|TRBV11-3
CASSANSFGNTEAFF
TGTGCCAGCAGCGCCAATAGCTTTGGGAACACTGAAGCTTTCTTT
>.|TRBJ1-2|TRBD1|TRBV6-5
CASRRGTGWSGYTF
TGTGCCAGCAGGAGAGGGACAGGCTGGAGTGGCTACACCTTC
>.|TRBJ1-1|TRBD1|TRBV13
CASSQGGGANTEAFF
TGTGCCAGCAGCCAGGGGGGCGGGGCGAACACTGAAGCTTTCTTT
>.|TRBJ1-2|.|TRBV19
CASSIEGWNGYTF
TGTGCCAGTAGTATCGAGGGATGGAATGGCTACACCTTC
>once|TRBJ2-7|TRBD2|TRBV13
CASRRTSGGSYEQYF
TGTGCCAGCAGACGGACTAGCGGGGGATCCTACGAGCAGTACTTC
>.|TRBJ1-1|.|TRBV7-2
CASSSSEVTEAFF
TGTGCCAGCAGCTCCTCAGAGGTCACTGAAGCTTTCTTT
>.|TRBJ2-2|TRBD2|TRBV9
CASSVVAGGKANTGELFF
TGTGCCAGCAGCGTAGTAGCGGGAGGGAAGGCGAACACCGGGGAGCTGTTTTTT
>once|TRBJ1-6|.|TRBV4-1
CASSQGRARTGYSPLHF
TGCGCCAGCAGCCAAGGGAGGGCACGGACGGGCTATTCACCCCTCCACTTT
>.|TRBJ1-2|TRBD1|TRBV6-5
CASSYSSTGVAYGYTF
TGTGCCAGCAGTTACTCATCGACAGGGGTGGCCTATGGCTACACCTTC
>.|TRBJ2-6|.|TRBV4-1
CASSLGSFTSGANVLTF
TGCGCCAGCAGCCTGGGCAGTTTTACATCTGGGGCCAACGTCCTGACTTTC
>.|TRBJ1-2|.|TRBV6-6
CASSYSREGGGYTF
TGTGCCAGCAGTTATTCGAGGGAGGGGGGTGGCTACACCTTC
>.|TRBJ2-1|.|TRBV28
CASKGRPSYNEQFF
TGTGCCAGCAAGGGGCGTCCGTCATACAATGAGCAGTTCTTC
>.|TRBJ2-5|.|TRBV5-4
CASSLVGAETQYF
TGTGCCAGCAGCTTGGTTGGGGCAGAGACCCAGTACTTC
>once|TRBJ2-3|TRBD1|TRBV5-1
CASSAQGSRTDTQYF
TGCGCCAGCAGCGCACAGGGGTCGCGCACAGATACGCAGTATTTT
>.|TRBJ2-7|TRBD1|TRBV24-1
CATSDEDRGTYEQYF
TGTGCCACCAGTGATGAAGACAGGGGAACCTACGAGCAGTACTTC
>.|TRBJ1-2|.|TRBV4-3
CASSQVGARGRGYTF
TGCGCCAGCAGCCAAGTTGGGGCCAGGGGAAGAGGCTACACCTTC
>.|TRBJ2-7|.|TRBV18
CASSPDQGDEQYF
TGTGCCAGCTCACCAGACCAGGGCGACGAGCAGTACTTC
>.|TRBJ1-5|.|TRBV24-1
CATSDFSGNQPQHF
TGTGCCACCAGTGATTTTTCAGGCAATCAGCCCCAGCATTTT
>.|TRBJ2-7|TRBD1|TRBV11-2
CASSWDRYEQYF
TGTGCCAGCAGCTGGGACAGATACGAGCAGTACTTC
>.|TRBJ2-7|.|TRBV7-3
CASSLSGQYEQYF
TGTGCCAGCAGCTTATCCGGACAGTACGAGCAGTACTTC
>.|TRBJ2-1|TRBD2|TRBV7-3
CASSLSAGGVWEQFF
TGTGCCAGCAGCTTATCCGCGGGGGGCGTCTGGGAGCAGTTCTTC
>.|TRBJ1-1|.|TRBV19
CASSIAKDSLTEAFF
TGTGCCAGTAGTATAGCAAAGGACAGCCTCACTGAAGCTTTCTTT